A single sample is the source of the 16 T cell receptor beta chains below, sequenced in a study of T cell repertoires in aging, cancer and after chemotherapy. TCR beta rearrangements were amplified from peripheral blood genomic DNA. Rearranged V-D-J TRB sequences were amplified with a mixed TRB-A/B primer pool. One entry per CDR3 protein, called by TCRdb with MiXCR from the multiplex PCR reads. The sample lists 10,000 to 15,000 distinct CDR3 sequences; 28% were seen once. The sample was blood. The origin of the receptors is a human donor with a blood cancer.

This clonotype was detected many times. The V call is TRBV19, the J call TRBJ2-2; a possible D gene is TRBD1 (6 bases). Germline values: CDR1 LNHDA, CDR2 SQIVND (reference sequence). V was shortened by 0 bases and J by 5 bases, with 16 bases between the two germline ends. The CDR3 has 17 residues. The CDR3 region is CASSIDFETGDTGELFF. The CDR3, as DNA: TGTGCCAGTAGTATAGATTTCGAGACAGGAGATACCGGGGAGCTGTTTTTT.

In regard to this clonotype: At one of its ends the junction is not consistent with the germline gene, which may arise from a read error. The rearrangement uses TRBV20-1 and TRBJ1-1, with TRBD1 matching over 9 bases. The CDR3 is 13 residues long. Per germline, CDR1 DFQATT and CDR2 SNEGSKA (reference sequence). For the CDR3, the DNA is TGCAGTGCTAGGGGACAGGGCTTCACTAAAGCTTTCTTT. Protein product: CSARGQGFTKAFF.

This clonotype was counted between two and nine times. The chain has TRBV4-3 and TRBJ2-1, with D unclear. CDR1 and CDR2 (germline): LGHNA, YSLEER. The V end lost 0 bases, the J end lost 1 base, and 10 bases lay between the germline ends. The CDR3 loop spans 16 amino acids. CDR3 DNA sequence: TGCGCCAGCAGCCAAGATGCGGTCAGATCCTACAATGAGCAGTTCTTC. Translation gives CASSQDAVRSYNEQFF.

This CDR3 reads CASSQTGADTDTQYF. Here the CDR3 DNA reads TGTGCCAGCAGCCAAACAGGGGCCGACACAGATACGCAGTATTTT. The genes are TRBV7-2 and TRBJ2-3, with 7 nucleotides matching TRBD1. V shed 5 bases and J 2 bases; nucleotides not matched to a gene: 7. Germline V CDR1 and CDR2: SGHTA, FQGNSA. The CDR3 covers 15 residues. The variable domain in full, with the rest retrieved from reference TRBV7-2 and TRBJ2-3, is GAGVSQSPSNKVTEKGKDVELRCDPISGHTALYWYRQSLGQGLEFLIYFQGNSAPDKSGLPSDRFSAERTGGSVSTLTIQRTQQEDSAVYLCASSQTGADTDTQYFGPGTRLTVL.

This clonotype occurred a few times. The chain combines TRBV20-1 with TRBJ1-6; D is unresolved. Germline V CDR1 and CDR2: DFQATT, SNEGSKA (reference sequence). Trimming stripped 6 bases from V and 11 bases from J, with 14 bases between. This CDR3 is built from 12 residues. Here the CDR3 DNA reads TGCAGTGCCATATCCCAGCTACCACCCCTCCACTTT. The encoded protein is CSAISQLPPLHF.

V gene TRBV12-5 combines with J gene TRBJ2-3; 11 nucleotides line up with TRBD2. The CDR3 length is 16 residues. CDR1 and CDR2 (germline): LGHNT, FRNRAP. With 2 bases clipped from V and 5 bases from J, the junction kept 6 bases outside the gene matches. The CDR3 bases are TGTGCTAGTGGTTTGATACTAGCGGGAGCGATAGATACGCAGTATTTT. This gives the protein CASGLILAGAIDTQYF.

The chain employs TRBV11-1 and TRBJ1-2; TRBD1 aligns across 8 bases. This CDR3 has 15 residues. The V and J ends lost 5 bases and 4 bases, in that order; junction bases with no gene match: 9. Per germline, CDR1 SGHAT and CDR2 FQDESV (reference sequence). The CDR3 region has the DNA TGTGCCAGCAGCGCCCGACAGGGGTTTGGCTATGGCTACACCTTC. This encodes CASSARQGFGYGYTF.

The gene calls are TRBV12-3 or TRBV12-4 and TRBJ2-1; 13 bases match TRBD2. This CDR3 has 20 amino acids. V gave up 6 bases and J gave up 9 bases; unmatched junction bases: 23. The chain's CDR3 is CASSPLWAQDGLAGVGEQFF. CDR3 bases: TGTGCCAGCAGCCCCCTCTGGGCGCAGGATGGACTAGCGGGAGTCGGTGAGCAGTTCTTC.

This clonotype was seen more than once but under ten times. The J gene is TRBJ2-2, the V gene TRBV20-1; 8 bases line up with TRBD2. With 6 bases clipped from V and 6 bases from J, the junction kept 12 bases outside the gene matches. Germline V gene sequence: CDR1 DFQATT, CDR2 SNEGSKA (reference sequence). The CDR3 is 15 amino acids. The CDR3 nucleotides read TGCAGTGCGAGTCGGGGGGGCCGATCGTCCGGGGAGCTGTTTTTT. Translating it yields CSASRGGRSSGELFF.

This clonotype was found many times. The chain carries TRBV6-5 and TRBJ1-3, with TRBD1 as a possible D gene (6 bases). This CDR3 spans 16 amino acids. The V and J ends lost 5 bases and 1 base respectively, with 15 bases between them. Per the germline V gene, CDR1 is MNHEY and CDR2 is SVGAGI. CDR3 region: CASSTTGLGSGNTIYF. The CDR3 nucleotides read TGTGCCAGCAGTACCACAGGGTTAGGGTCTGGAAACACCATATATTTT.

This clonotype was picked up a small number of times. The gene calls are TRBV4-2 and TRBJ2-3; D gene ambiguous. Looked up from germline, CDR1 is LGHNA and CDR2 is YNFKEQ. This CDR3 is 14 amino acids long. V dropped 2 bases and J dropped 6 bases, with 12 bases sitting between them. The CDR3 here is CASSQPLEVDTQYF. The CDR3 DNA sequence: TGTGCCAGCAGCCAACCATTAGAGGTGGATACGCAGTATTTT.

As to this clonotype: This could be a read error, since a much larger clone is one nucleotide away. The chain combines TRBV30 with TRBJ2-3; D uncertain. From germline, CDR1 is GTSNPN and CDR2 SVGIG (reference sequence). CDR3 length: 14 amino acids. Trimming pared 0 bases from V and 5 bases from J, leaving 12 bases between. The CDR3 DNA follows: TGTGCCTGGAGTGTCACAGAGAACAGAGATACGCAGTATTTT. It encodes CAWSVTENRDTQYF.

The CDR3 DNA reads TGTGCCAGCAAACCCACTAGCGGGGAAGCAAAACGAAACACCGGGGAGCTGTTTTTT. Translation gives CASKPTSGEAKRNTGELFF. The gene calls are TRBV7-9 and TRBJ2-2; TRBD2 aligns across 10 bases. Germline CDR1 SEHNR, CDR2 FQNEAQ (reference sequence). With V trimmed by 7 bases and J by 2 bases, 16 bases remained unmatched. The CDR3 extends over 19 amino acids.

The CDR3 loop reads CASSWGGGSEKLFF. In DNA form, the CDR3 reads TGTGCCAGCAGTTGGGGGGGAGGTTCCGAAAAACTGTTTTTT. This rearrangement joins TRBV12-3 or TRBV12-4 to TRBJ1-4; perhaps TRBD1 as D (5 bases). This CDR3 is 14 amino acids long. The V gene lost 4 bases and the J gene lost 8 bases, with 14 bases spanning the gap.

This clonotype is medium-sized (0.01 to 0.1%) in the sample. The rearrangement joins TRBV6-5 to TRBJ2-5; a possible D gene is TRBD2 (6 bases). Germline assignment: CDR1 MNHEY and CDR2 SVGAGI. Trimming took off 2 bases at V and 3 bases at J, with 16 bases between the two ends. This CDR3 has 16 amino acids. CDR3 sequence (DNA): TGTGCCAGCAGTTACGCCGGGGGTGGGGCGGAAGAGACCCAGTACTTC. It codes for CASSYAGGGAEETQYF.

In regard to this clonotype: A junction end diverges from the germline sequence, so it may reflect a read error. V gene TRBV20-1 combines with J gene TRBJ2-1; D remains ambiguous. The germline gives CDR1 DFQATT, CDR2 SNEGSKA (reference sequence). CDR3 length: 12 amino acids. The CDR3 spells CSVGRAHNKQFF. CDR3 DNA: TGCAGTGTCGGCCGGGCCCACAATAAGCAGTTCTTC.